A single sample gave rise to the 11 T cell receptor beta chains below, sequenced in a study of T cells in Graves' hyperthyroidism and ophthalmopathy. RNA transcripts gave rise to amplified TCR beta CDR3 regions. HTBI primers drove first-round RT-PCR of the TCR CDR3. Each CDR3 protein is one row after TCRdb ran MiXCR on the multiplex PCR reads. The data contain nearly 750,000 distinct CDR3 sequences, just over 35% of them seen just once; the ten biggest clones take up about a third. The sequenced sample consisted of blood. These receptors were obtained from a woman in her forties with Graves' hyperthyroidism.

In regard to this clonotype: Germline is not matched at one junction end, which may reflect a read error. The rearrangement uses TRBV18 and TRBJ2-5; D may be TRBD2 (5 bases). Germline values: CDR1 KGHSH, CDR2 LQKENI. This CDR3 contains 13 residues. CDR3 residues: CASSPTGVVPSDF. CDR3 bases: TGTGCCAGCTCACCCACCGGGGTGGTTCCGAGCGACTTC.

This clonotype appeared a few times. This rearrangement joins TRBV27 to TRBJ1-3; D may be TRBD1 (5 bases). The germline V gene encodes CDR1 MNHEY and CDR2 SMNVEV (reference sequence). V shed 5 bases and J shed 3 bases, with 11 bases lying between them. This CDR3 has 14 amino acids. The chain's CDR3 is CASSRQGDGNTIYF. The CDR3 nucleotides read TGTGCCAGCAGTCGACAAGGGGATGGAAACACCATATATTTT.

In its sample, this clonotype was seen a few times. The chain combines TRBV7-2 with TRBJ2-2; D is possibly TRBD1 (5 bases). Germline assignment: CDR1 SGHTA and CDR2 FQGNSA. The CDR3 runs 15 residues. V lost 6 bases to trimming and J lost 4 bases, with 15 bases between them. In DNA, the CDR3 is TGTGCCAGCAGGGAATTCAGGGTTGGCACCGGGGAGCTGTTTTTT. Encoded protein: CASREFRVGTGELFF.

At least ten counts were recorded for this clonotype. The rearrangement uses TRBV19 and TRBJ2-5; 7 nucleotides line up with TRBD2. The germline gives CDR1 LNHDA, CDR2 SQIVND (reference sequence). The CDR3 has 13 residues. Trimming took 3 bases from V and 4 from J; bases not matched to a gene: 2. The CDR3 DNA is TGTGCCAGTAGTATCACGGGAGGAGAGACCCAGTACTTC. Translation gives CASSITGGETQYF.

The chain couples TRBV7-9 to TRBJ2-2, with 8 bases identical to TRBD2. CDR3 length: 16 residues. V lost 5 bases to trimming and J lost 8 bases; unmatched junction nucleotides: 13. The V gene's germline CDR1 is SEHNR and CDR2 FQNEAQ (reference sequence). Here the CDR3 reads CASSRLTAGVPGELFF. CDR3 DNA: TGTGCCAGCAGCCGCTTAACAGCGGGAGTTCCTGGGGAGCTGTTTTTT.

This clonotype was seen only a few times. The chain carries TRBV7-9 and TRBJ2-7; D remains unclear. Per the germline V gene, CDR1 is SEHNR and CDR2 is FQNEAQ (reference sequence). The CDR3 runs 14 residues. Trimming took 0 bases from V and 7 from J, leaving 13 bases between them. In DNA form, the CDR3 reads TGTGCCAGCAGCTTAGCCGCGGTCTCCTTGGAGCAGTACTTC. Translated, it gives CASSLAAVSLEQYF.

V gene TRBV2 combines with J gene TRBJ1-2; the D is unclear. The CDR3 is made up of 12 amino acids. Germline V CDR1 and CDR2: SNHLY, FYNNEI. V was shortened by 6 bases and J by 3 bases, with 8 bases between the two germline ends. In DNA form, the CDR3 reads TGTGCCAGCAGCAGAACCTACTATGGCTACACCTTC. It encodes CASSRTYYGYTF.

This clonotype came up a few times. The chain links TRBV19 to TRBJ1-4, with 7 bases aligning to TRBD1. V lost 8 bases, J lost 0 bases, and 15 bases stayed unmatched. From germline, CDR1 is LNHDA and CDR2 SQIVND (reference sequence). This CDR3 is built from 18 residues. CDR3 coding DNA: TGTGCCAGTTCCACAGTTTTCCGGGACAGTCCAACTAATGAAAAACTGTTTTTT. Protein: CASSTVFRDSPTNEKLFF.

The chain has TRBV6-4 and TRBJ1-1, with 9 bases that match TRBD1. The CDR3 contains 16 residues. Germline V gene data show CDR1 as MRHNA and CDR2 as SNTAGT. V gave up 11 bases and J gave up 6 bases; unmatched junction bases: 19. The CDR3 sequence is CAWGMPGTGFDPEAFF. The CDR3 nucleotides are TGTGCCTGGGGTATGCCCGGGACAGGGTTCGATCCTGAAGCTTTCTTT.

There are many counts of this clonotype. This chain uses TRBV19 with TRBJ1-5; D is possibly TRBD1 (5 bases). Germline V gene lookup returns CDR1 LNHDA and CDR2 SQIVND (reference sequence). This CDR3 comprises 13 residues. Trimming stripped 5 bases from V and 11 bases from J, with 16 bases between. The CDR3, as DNA: TGTGCCAGTAGTCGCGACAGAGAATCAGCCCAGCATTTT. Translating it yields CASSRDRESAQHF.

This clonotype was recorded at least ten times. The chain uses TRBV6-6 and TRBJ1-2, with D hard to call. This CDR3 is 12 amino acids long. V lost 4 bases, J lost 4 bases, and 7 bases lay in between. CDR1 and CDR2 (germline): MNHNY, SVGAGI (reference sequence). The CDR3 loop reads CASSSVVYGYTF. In nucleotides, the CDR3 is TGTGCCAGCAGTTCCGTCGTCTATGGCTACACCTTC.